This T cell receptor beta chain was sequenced during a study of cytomegalovirus exposure and HLA in healthy donors. Study overall: Later analysis reported that the approximately 130 validation repertoires shared the platform of the 500 to 850 first-cohort repertoires.

On this clone itself: Its antigen remains unknown.

Findings and limits, study-wide: Rarity held for most TCR sequences, but there were some public TCRs that occurred in many donors. The authors listed 164 TCR beta chains as cytomegalovirus-associated. In the roughly 120 validation repertoires, a later analysis found that first-cohort TCR clusters tended to co-occur.

This CDR3 is 15 amino acids long. Trimming left V 1 base short and J 0 bases short, with 10 bases between. Germline CDR1 is MNHEY and CDR2 is SMNVEV (reference sequence). Here immunoSEQ multiplex PCR was the method, and the copy in TCRdb shows in-frame clones only, minus some. The sample lists 250,000 to 400,000 clones; nearly 90% were seen once. The specimen sequenced was PBMCs. V is TRBV27 and J is TRBJ2-7; weak D call: TRBD2 (6 bases). The receptor was derived from a man between 25 and 39 years old in good health and CMV-seronegative. The CDR3 sequence is CASSLFAGFSYEQYF. CDR3 sequence (DNA): TGTGCCAGCAGTTTATTCGCGGGGTTCTCCTACGAGCAGTACTTC.